Presented here are 5 T cell receptor beta chains from one specimen sequenced in a study of T cell changes during pregnancy in multiple sclerosis (dated by TCRdb to between 2018 and 2021). Receptors were amplified or captured by the immunoSEQ multiplex PCR assay. As stored in TCRdb, this immuneACCESS dataset retains in-frame rearrangements with V and J assigned. A fraction of the clones does not appear; measured against another copy, unresolved V genes explain less than half of the discrepancy, and the remainder lacks a known reason. The sample yields roughly 14,000 clones; around 83% were counted once. The top ten hold approximately 17% of the sample. The sequencing used CD8+ T cells from peripheral blood mononuclear cells, collected after pregnancy. The receptor set was obtained from a female donor in good health, enrolled as a control in a pregnancy study.

The J gene is TRBJ2-7, the V gene TRBV2; 9 bases match TRBD2. The CDR3 runs 14 residues. With V trimmed by 8 bases and J by 0 bases, 5 bases remained unmatched. In germline, CDR1 is SNHLY, CDR2 FYNNEI. CDR3 DNA: TGTGCCAGCCTCCGTAGCGGGGGCTCCTACGAGCAGTACTTC. The encoded protein is CASLRSGGSYEQYF.

The chain is built from TRBV4-3 and TRBJ1-1; 7 bases map to TRBD1. Germline-derived CDR1 and CDR2 are LGHNA and YSLEER. The V and J ends lost 1 base and 1 base, in that order; junction bases with no gene match: 9. This CDR3 is built from 17 residues. The CDR3 spells CASSQAPPTGWNTEAFF. For the CDR3, the DNA is TGCGCCAGCAGCCAAGCACCCCCGACAGGGTGGAACACTGAAGCTTTCTTT.

CDR3 nucleotides: TGTCCTGAGTTAGGAGCGGGAGACGGTCCAGATACGCAGTATTTT. As protein: CPELGAGDGPDTQYF. V and J are TRBV7-9 and TRBJ2-3, with 8 bases matching TRBD2. The CDR3 consists of 15 residues. Germline loops: CDR1 SEHNR, CDR2 FQNEAQ (reference sequence).

The J gene is TRBJ2-3, the V gene TRBV6-4, with D perhaps TRBD2 (6 bases). CDR1 and CDR2 (germline): MRHNA, SNTAGT. With 8 bases removed from V and 0 bases from J, the gap between germline ends came to 12 bases. The CDR3 runs 14 residues. This CDR3 is CASAPGGSTDTQYF. CDR3 nucleotide sequence: TGTGCCAGCGCTCCCGGGGGTAGCACAGATACGCAGTATTTT.

This clone has a handful of counts. The J gene is TRBJ1-6, the V gene TRBV4-2; D might be TRBD1 (5 bases). This CDR3 has 15 residues. Trimming took off 0 bases at V and 10 bases at J, with 13 bases between the two ends. From germline, CDR1 is LGHNA and CDR2 YNFKEQ. The chain's CDR3 is CASSQERGSSSPLHF. The CDR3 DNA reads as TGTGCCAGCAGCCAAGAAAGGGGCAGTAGCTCACCCCTCCACTTT.